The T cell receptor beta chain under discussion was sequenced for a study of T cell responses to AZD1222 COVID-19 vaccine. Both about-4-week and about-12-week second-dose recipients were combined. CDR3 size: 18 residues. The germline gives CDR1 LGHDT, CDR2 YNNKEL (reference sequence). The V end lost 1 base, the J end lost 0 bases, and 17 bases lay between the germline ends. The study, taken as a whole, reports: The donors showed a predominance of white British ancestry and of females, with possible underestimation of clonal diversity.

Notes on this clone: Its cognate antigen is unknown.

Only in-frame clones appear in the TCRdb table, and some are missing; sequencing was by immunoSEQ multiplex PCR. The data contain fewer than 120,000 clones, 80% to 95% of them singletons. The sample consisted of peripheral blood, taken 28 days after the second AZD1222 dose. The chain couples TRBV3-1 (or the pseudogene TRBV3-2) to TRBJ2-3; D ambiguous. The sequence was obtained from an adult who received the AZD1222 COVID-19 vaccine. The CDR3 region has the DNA TGTGCCAGCAGCCAAGGAGTACAGATCAACACTAGCACAGATACGCAGTATTTT. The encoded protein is CASSQGVQINTSTDTQYF.